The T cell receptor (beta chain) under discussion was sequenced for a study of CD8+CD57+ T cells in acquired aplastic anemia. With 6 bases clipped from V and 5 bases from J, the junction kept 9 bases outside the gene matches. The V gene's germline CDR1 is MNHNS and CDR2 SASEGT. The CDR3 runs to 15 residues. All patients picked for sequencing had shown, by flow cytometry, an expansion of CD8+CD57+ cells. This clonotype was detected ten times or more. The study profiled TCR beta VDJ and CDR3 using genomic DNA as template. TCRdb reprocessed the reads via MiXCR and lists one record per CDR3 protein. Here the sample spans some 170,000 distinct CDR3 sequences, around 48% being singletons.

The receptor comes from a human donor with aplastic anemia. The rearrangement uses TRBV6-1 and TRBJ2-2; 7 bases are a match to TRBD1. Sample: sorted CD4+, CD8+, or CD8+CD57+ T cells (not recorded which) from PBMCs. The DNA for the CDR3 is TGTGCCAGCAGCAGGACAGGCCTAAGGACCGGGGAGCTGTTTTTT. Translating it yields CASSRTGLRTGELFF.